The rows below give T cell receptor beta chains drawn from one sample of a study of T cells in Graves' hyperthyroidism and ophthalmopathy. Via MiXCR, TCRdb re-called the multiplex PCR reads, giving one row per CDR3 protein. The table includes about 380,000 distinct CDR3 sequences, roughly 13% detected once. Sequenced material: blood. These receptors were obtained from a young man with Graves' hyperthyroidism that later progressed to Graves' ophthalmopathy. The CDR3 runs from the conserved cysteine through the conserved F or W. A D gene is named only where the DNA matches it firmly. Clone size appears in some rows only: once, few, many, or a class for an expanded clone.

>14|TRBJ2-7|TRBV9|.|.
CASSVGHGLYEQYF
TGTGCCAGCAGCGTAGGTCATGGGCTCTACGAGCAGTACTTC
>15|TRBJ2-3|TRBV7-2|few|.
CASSLSRDSTDTQYF
TGTGCCAGCAGCTTAAGCAGGGATAGCACAGATACGCAGTATTTT
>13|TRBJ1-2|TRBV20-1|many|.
CSATLDGNYGYTF
TGCAGTGCTACGTTGGACGGAAACTATGGCTACACCTTC
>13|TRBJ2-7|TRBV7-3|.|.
CASSFGLGYEQYF
TGTGCCAGCAGCTTCGGACTTGGCTACGAGCAGTACTTC
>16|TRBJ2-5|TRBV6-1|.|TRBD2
CASSYASAGREETQYF
TGTGCCAGCAGTTACGCGTCAGCGGGGAGGGAGGAGACCCAGTACTTC
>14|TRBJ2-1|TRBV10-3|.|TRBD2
CAMEQGTSNNEQFF
TGTGCCATGGAACAAGGGACTAGCAACAATGAGCAGTTCTTC
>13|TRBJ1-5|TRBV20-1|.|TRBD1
CSAKGTAGQPQHF
TGCAGTGCCAAGGGGACAGCGGGACAGCCCCAGCATTTT
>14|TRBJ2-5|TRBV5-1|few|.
CASSLVTRVETQYF
TGCGCCAGCAGCTTGGTGACCCGGGTGGAGACCCAGTACTTC
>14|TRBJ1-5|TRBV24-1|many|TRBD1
CATSDLTGDGPQHF
TGTGCCACCAGTGATTTGACAGGGGATGGGCCCCAGCATTTT
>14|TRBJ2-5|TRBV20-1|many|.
CSARDIATQETQYF
TGCAGTGCTAGAGATATAGCAACCCAAGAGACCCAGTACTTC
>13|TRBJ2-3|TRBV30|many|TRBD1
CAWRQGNTDTQYF
TGTGCCTGGCGACAGGGGAACACAGATACGCAGTATTTT
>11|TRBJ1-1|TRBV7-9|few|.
CASRVQGKGFF
TGTGCCAGCAGGGTACAGGGTAAAGGGTTCTTT
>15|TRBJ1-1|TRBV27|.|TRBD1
CASSLTGRMNTEAFF
TGTGCCAGCAGCTTGACAGGGAGGATGAACACTGAAGCTTTCTTT
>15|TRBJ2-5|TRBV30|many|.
CAWSRDARYQETQYF
TGTGCCTGGTCACGGGACGCCCGGTACCAAGAGACCCAGTACTTC
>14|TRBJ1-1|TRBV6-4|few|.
CASSGSSGETEAFF
TGTGCCAGCAGTGGTTCTTCAGGGGAGACTGAAGCTTTCTTT
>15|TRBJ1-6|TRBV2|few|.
CASSEIDRRGSPLHF
TGTGCCAGCAGTGAAATAGACCGGAGAGGTTCACCCCTCCACTTT
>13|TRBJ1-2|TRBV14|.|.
CASSQVEDYGYTF
TGTGCCAGCAGCCAAGTGGAGGACTATGGCTACACCTTC
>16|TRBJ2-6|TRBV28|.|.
CASRSRRGSGANVLTF
TGTGCCAGCAGGTCCCGAAGGGGTTCTGGGGCCAACGTCCTGACTTTC
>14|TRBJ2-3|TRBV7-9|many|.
CASTLQGGPDTQYF
TGTGCCAGCACCCTTCAGGGGGGCCCAGATACGCAGTATTTT
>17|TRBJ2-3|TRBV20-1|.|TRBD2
CSASPGLAGVNTDTQYF
TGCAGTGCTTCTCCGGGACTAGCGGGAGTTAACACAGATACGCAGTATTTT
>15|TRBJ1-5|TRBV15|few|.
CATSRGGGPGQPQHF
TGTGCCACCAGCAGAGGGGGGGGGCCCGGACAGCCCCAGCATTTT
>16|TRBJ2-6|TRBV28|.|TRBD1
CASSYNRGSGANVLTF
TGTGCCAGCAGTTATAACAGGGGGTCAGGGGCCAACGTCCTGACTTTC
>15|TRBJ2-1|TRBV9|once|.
CASSVQDASYNERFF
TGTGCCAGCAGCGTCCAGGATGCCTCCTACAATGAGCGGTTCTTC
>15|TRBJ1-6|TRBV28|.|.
CASSSGVRDNSPLHF
TGTGCCAGCAGTTCAGGGGTACGCGATAATTCACCCCTCCACTTT
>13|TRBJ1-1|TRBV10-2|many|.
CASTDWGDTEAFF
TGCGCCAGCACGGATTGGGGGGACACTGAAGCTTTCTTT
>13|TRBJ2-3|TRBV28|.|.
CASSKYRVYTQYF
TGTGCCAGCAGCAAGTACAGGGTGTATACGCAGTATTTT
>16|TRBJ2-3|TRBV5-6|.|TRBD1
CASSLSGQGSGDTQYF
TGTGCCAGCAGCTTATCGGGACAGGGATCCGGAGATACGCAGTATTTT
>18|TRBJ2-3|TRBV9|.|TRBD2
CASSVSRASGASTDTQYF
TGTGCCAGCAGCGTAAGCAGGGCTAGCGGTGCTAGCACAGATACGCAGTATTTT
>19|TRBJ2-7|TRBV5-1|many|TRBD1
CASSLEGTGPTEVLYEQYF
TGCGCCAGCAGCTTGGAAGGGACAGGGCCCACAGAAGTCCTCTACGAGCAGTACTTC
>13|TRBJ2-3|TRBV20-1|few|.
CSALGLNTDTQYF
TGCAGTGCCCTTGGACTAAACACAGATACGCAGTATTTT
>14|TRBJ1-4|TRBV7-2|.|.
CASSLAGQNEKLFF
TGTGCCAGCAGCTTAGCTGGACAGAATGAAAAACTGTTTTTT
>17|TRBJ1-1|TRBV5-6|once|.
CASSLSGGSIGNTEAFF
TGTGCCAGCAGCTTGTCCGGGGGATCAATTGGGAACACTGAAGCTTTCTTT